The sequence of this T cell receptor (beta chain) was determined in a study of shared clonotypes between healthy human individuals. Trimming removed 0 bases at V and 4 bases at J, with 12 bases between. The V gene's germline CDR1 is MNHEY and CDR2 SVGAGI. The CDR3 is 16 residues long. Data came from immunoSEQ multiplex PCR; TCRdb stores just in-frame clones and leaves some out. The data hold hundreds of thousands of clones, with 96% observed a single time. The clonotype originates from a woman in her thirties in good health. Source material: naive CD4+ T cells sorted from blood. Subset indicated: CD45RA+ positively selected. V and J are TRBV6-5 and TRBJ2-2, with D possibly TRBD2 on 6 matching bases. The CDR3 loop reads CASSYSGGTGTGELFF. The DNA of the CDR3 is TGTGCCAGCAGTTACTCCGGCGGGACGGGCACCGGGGAGCTGTTTTTT.